This TCR beta chain stems from a study of blood T cell repertoires in COVID-19. On the study more broadly: Spain, Italy and the United States supplied samples that represented acute and convalescent COVID-19. Sources were T cells, B-cell-depleted T cells, or PBMCs; the material itself was cDNA or gDNA.

Germline assignment: CDR1 MNHEY and CDR2 SMNVEV (reference sequence). V was shortened by 5 bases and J by 2 bases, with 17 bases between the two germline ends. There are 16 residues in the CDR3. Profiled with immunoSEQ multiplex PCR; TCRdb holds only in-frame clones, not every one. This sample has about 40,000 clones; about 90% occur once, and the top ten carry approximately 8.8%. This clone showed up just once. The chain uses TRBV27 and TRBJ2-3, with D perhaps matching TRBD2 (5 bases). The TCR was taken from a woman between 70 and 85 years old with acute or convalescent COVID-19. Specimen: peripheral blood. The CDR3 sequence: CASSTPPGVYTDTQYF. CDR3 nucleotide sequence: TGTGCCAGCAGTACACCGCCCGGGGTCTACACAGATACGCAGTATTTT.